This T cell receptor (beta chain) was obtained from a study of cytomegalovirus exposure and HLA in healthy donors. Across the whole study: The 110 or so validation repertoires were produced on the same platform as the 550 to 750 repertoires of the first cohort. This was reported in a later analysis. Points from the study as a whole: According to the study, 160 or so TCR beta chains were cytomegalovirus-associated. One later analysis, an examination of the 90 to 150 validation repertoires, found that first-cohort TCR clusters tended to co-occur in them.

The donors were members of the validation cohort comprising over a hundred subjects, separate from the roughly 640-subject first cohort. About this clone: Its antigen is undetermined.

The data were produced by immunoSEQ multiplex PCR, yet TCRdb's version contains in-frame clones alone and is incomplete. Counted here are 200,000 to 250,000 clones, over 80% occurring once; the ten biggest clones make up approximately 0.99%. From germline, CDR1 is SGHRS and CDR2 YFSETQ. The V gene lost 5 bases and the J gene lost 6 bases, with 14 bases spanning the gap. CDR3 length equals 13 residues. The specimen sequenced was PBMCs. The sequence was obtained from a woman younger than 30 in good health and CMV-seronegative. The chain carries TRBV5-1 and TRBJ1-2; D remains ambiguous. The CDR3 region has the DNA TGCGCCAGCAGTTGGAGGGCGAAGGATGGCTACACCTTC. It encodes CASSWRAKDGYTF.